These 10 T cell receptor beta chains originate from one sample sequenced in a study of Graves' ophthalmopathy and Graves' hyperthyroidism. RNA served as the template for amplifying TCR beta CDR3 regions. The authors performed first-round RT-PCR with HTBI primers and then a second-round multiplex PCR. Each CDR3 protein gets one entry after TCRdb re-called the multiplex PCR reads with MiXCR. Of some 160,000 distinct CDR3 sequences in the sample, roughly two fifths were seen once. Sequencing was carried out using peripheral blood. The receptors were gathered from a man younger than 40 with Graves' ophthalmopathy.

This clonotype was seen ten or more times. V gene TRBV20-1 combines with J gene TRBJ2-7; D gene unclear. The CDR3 has 13 amino acids. Trimming removed 5 bases from V and 0 bases from J, with 11 bases in between. Germline V CDR1 and CDR2: DFQATT, SNEGSKA (reference sequence). The CDR3 nucleotides read TGCAGTGCTCCCCCCACGACCTCCTACGAGCAGTACTTC. Translation: CSAPPTTSYEQYF.

The table lists this clonotype with many counts. The chain joins TRBV6-5 to TRBJ2-7, with a tentative D call TRBD2 (7 bases). CDR3 length: 16 amino acids. CDR1 is MNHEY, CDR2 SVGAGI, per germline. The ends were cut back, 7 bases at V and 4 bases at J, with 23 bases in the middle. CDR3 DNA: TGTGCCAGCAACCTCCTAGGGGGAGGGCCCCAATACGAGCAGTACTTC. Translation: CASNLLGGGPQYEQYF.

In this sample, this clonotype turned up many times. This rearrangement joins TRBV7-2 to TRBJ2-7; 10 bases agree with TRBD1. J was trimmed by 6 bases and V by 5 bases; bases with no gene match: 13. CDR3 length equals 16 residues. Germline CDR1 is SGHTA and CDR2 is FQGNSA. This CDR3 reads CASSSQTLGQGGEQYF. The CDR3 nucleotides read TGTGCCAGCAGCAGTCAAACGCTAGGACAGGGGGGCGAGCAGTACTTC.

This clonotype was counted many times. This chain connects TRBV28 to TRBJ1-2, with D possibly being TRBD1 (6 bases). The ends were cut back, 6 bases at V and 5 bases at J, with 19 bases in the middle. Germline V gene data show CDR1 as MDHEN and CDR2 as SYDVKM. CDR3 length equals 15 residues. This CDR3 is CASRIGGQTTYGYTF. Here the CDR3 DNA reads TGTGCCAGCAGAATTGGGGGACAAACAACGTATGGCTACACCTTC.

This clonotype was counted many times. This chain links TRBV28 with TRBJ2-7; 9 bases agree with TRBD2. CDR1 is MDHEN and CDR2 is SYDVKM in the germline V gene. This CDR3 is 16 amino acids long. J was trimmed by 0 bases and V by 4 bases; bases with no gene match: 7. The CDR3 loop reads CASSSASGKSSYEQYF. The CDR3 DNA follows: TGTGCCAGCAGTTCAGCTAGCGGGAAGAGCTCCTACGAGCAGTACTTC.

CDR3 bases: TGTGCCAGCAGCTTAGTGAACAATCAGCCCCAGCATTTT. This sequence encodes CASSLVNNQPQHF. The chain links TRBV7-2 to TRBJ1-5; D is unclear. The CDR3 consists of 13 residues. Germline-derived CDR1 and CDR2 are SGHTA and FQGNSA. Trimming took 1 base from V and 3 from J, leaving 4 bases between them.

Many counts were recorded for this clonotype. The J gene is TRBJ2-5, the V gene TRBV24-1; 7 bases align to TRBD1. V lost 3 bases and J lost 2; bases outside the gene matches: 2. The CDR3 is 14 amino acids. The V gene's germline CDR1 is KGHDR and CDR2 SFDVKD. Here the CDR3 reads CATSDPGQQETQYF. CDR3 sequence (DNA): TGTGCCACCAGTGATCCGGGACAGCAAGAGACCCAGTACTTC.

The chain combines TRBV6-2 or TRBV6-3 with TRBJ2-2; D may be TRBD1 (6 bases). Germline values: CDR1 MNHEY, CDR2 SVGEGT. The CDR3 runs to 13 residues. Trimming left V 6 bases short and J 5 bases short, with 10 bases between. As DNA, the CDR3 is TGTGCCAGCAGCTACAGGGTAACCGGGGAGCTGTTTTTT. This codes for CASSYRVTGELFF.

This clonotype was seen many times. The CDR3 DNA sequence: TGTGCCACCAGTGATTTGTCTAGCGACCAAGAGACCCAGTACTTC. Its protein is CATSDLSSDQETQYF. The chain carries TRBV24-1 and TRBJ2-5, with D possibly matching TRBD2 (6 bases). The germline CDR1 and CDR2 sequences are KGHDR and SFDVKD. The V end lost 0 bases, the J end lost 0 bases, and 7 bases lay between the germline ends. The CDR3 has 15 amino acids.

There are many counts of this clonotype. V gene TRBV7-2 combines with J gene TRBJ2-6; D unresolved. The CDR3 extends over 13 amino acids. Trimming pared 5 bases from V and 0 bases from J, leaving 2 bases between. CDR1 SGHTA and CDR2 FQGNSA come from the germline V gene. The CDR3 DNA is TGTGCCAGCAGCCCCTCTGGGGCCAACGTCCTGACTTTC. As protein: CASSPSGANVLTF.